These T cell receptor beta chains were read from a single sample in a study of blood T cell repertoires in COVID-19. Assay used: immunoSEQ multiplex PCR; TCRdb lists only in-frame clones, some missing. The table records about 150,000 clones, roughly nine tenths of them present only once. The sample consisted of peripheral blood. Every receptor here comes from a woman in her thirties or forties with acute or convalescent COVID-19. CDR3s leave out the opening cysteine and the closing phenylalanine or tryptophan. A D gene is named only where the DNA matches it firmly.

D gene,V gene,CDR3 protein
TRBD2,TRBV9,ASSVGEEGLDFTYEQY
TRBD1,TRBV2,ASSVPRGPGNTIY
-,TRBV7-9,ASSLSNSPLH
-,TRBV7-2,ASSLGLVDQETQY
TRBD1,TRBV19,ASSVLTGEAYGYT
-,TRBV28,ASSGGRAHQPQH
TRBD1,TRBV18,ASSPQGAQAGELF
-,TRBV28,ASRANRANSPLH
-,TRBV28,ASSFRLNTEAF
-,TRBV18,ASSPTENTEAF
TRBD2,TRBV6-5,ASSYDRRESAEQF
TRBD1,TRBV27,ASSLHRGQSYGYT
TRBD2,TRBV9,ASSVESGGGADEQF
TRBD2,TRBV5-1,ASSSVGTSGGSSYNEQF
-,TRBV7-8,ASSSWDTNNEQF
-,TRBV4-1,ASSQGEGGMGGYT
-,TRBV30,AWSVGGAPYEQY
-,TRBV2,AKSLPSPLAAF
TRBD2,TRBV11-2,ASSLVPSGRQETQY
-,TRBV2,ASALMSYQPQH
-,TRBV24-1,ATSDFTSSGELY
-,TRBV12-5,ASGLVQGAEQF
-,TRBV5-4,ASSLSRDYGYT
-,TRBV5-1,ASSLGTVGNYGYT
TRBD1,TRBV9,ASSVKFLPGQGNSYEQY
TRBD1,TRBV27,ASRQGANYGYT
-,TRBV3-1/TRBV3-2,ASSPGEYTLNRIGPGANVLT
-,TRBV19,ASRDSTYTEAF
-,TRBV27,ASSLNQGDFNEKLF
-,TRBV2,ASSVGGEDTEAF
-,TRBV18,ASSLRQDSEAF
TRBD1,TRBV23-1,ASSRYIGGTGNEQF
-,TRBV19,ASSIDKAPQPQH
-,TRBV27,ASSLVAGRNQPQH
-,TRBV5-1,ASVDTSGANVLT
-,TRBV20-1,SARADYGYT
TRBD1,TRBV28,ASRQIWDINRDRLNSPLH
-,TRBV5-6,ASSLGDNSPLH
TRBD1,TRBV2,ATKRQGYSEQF
TRBD2,TRBV15,ATSNAGGSYNEQF
-,TRBV28,ASGRATYEQY
TRBD1,TRBV12-3/TRBV12-4,ASSLGQVYEQY
-,TRBV2,ASSEDKRAYGYT
TRBD2,TRBV3-1/TRBV3-2,ASSLRSGLASEQF
-,TRBV7-9,ASSLDEILTEAF